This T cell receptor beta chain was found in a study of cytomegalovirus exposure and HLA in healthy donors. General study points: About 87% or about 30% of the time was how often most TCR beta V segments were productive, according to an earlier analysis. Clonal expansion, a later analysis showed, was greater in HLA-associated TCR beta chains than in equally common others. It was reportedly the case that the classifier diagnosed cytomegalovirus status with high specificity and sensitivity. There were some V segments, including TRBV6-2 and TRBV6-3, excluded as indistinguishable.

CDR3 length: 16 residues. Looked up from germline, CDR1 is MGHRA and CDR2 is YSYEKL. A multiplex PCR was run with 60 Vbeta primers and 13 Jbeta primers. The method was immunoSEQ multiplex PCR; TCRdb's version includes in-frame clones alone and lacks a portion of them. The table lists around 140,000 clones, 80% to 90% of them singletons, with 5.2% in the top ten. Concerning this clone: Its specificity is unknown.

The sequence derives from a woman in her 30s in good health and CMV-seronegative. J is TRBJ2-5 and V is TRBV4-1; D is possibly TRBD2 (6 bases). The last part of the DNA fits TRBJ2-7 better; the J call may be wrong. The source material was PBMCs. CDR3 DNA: TGCGCCAGCAGCAATCGCGTTAGTGGGAGGTCGCGCGAGCAGTACTTC. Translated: CASSNRVSGRSREQYF.